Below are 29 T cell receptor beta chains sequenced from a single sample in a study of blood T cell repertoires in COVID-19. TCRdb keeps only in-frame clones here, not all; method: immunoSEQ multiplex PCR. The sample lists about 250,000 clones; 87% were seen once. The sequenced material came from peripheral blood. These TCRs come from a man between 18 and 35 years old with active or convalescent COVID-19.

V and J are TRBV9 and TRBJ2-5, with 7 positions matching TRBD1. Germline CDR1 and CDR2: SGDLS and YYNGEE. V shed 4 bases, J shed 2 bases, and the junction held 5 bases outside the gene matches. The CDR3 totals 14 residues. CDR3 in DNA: TGTGCCAGCAGCCCGCAGGGGGATCAAGAGACCCAGTACTTC. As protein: CASSPQGDQETQYF. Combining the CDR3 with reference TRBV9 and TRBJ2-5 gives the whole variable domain DSGVTQTPKHLITATGQRVTLRCSPRSGDLSVYWYQQSLDQGLQFLIQYYNGEERAKGNILERFSAQQFPDLHSELNLSSLELGDSALYFCASSPQGDQETQYFGPGTRLLVL.

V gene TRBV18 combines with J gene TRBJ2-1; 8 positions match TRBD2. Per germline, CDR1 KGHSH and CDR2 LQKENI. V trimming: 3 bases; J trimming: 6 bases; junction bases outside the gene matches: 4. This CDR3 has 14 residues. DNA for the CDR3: TGTGCCAGCTCACCTTCGGGGGGGGCCAATGAGCAGTTCTTC. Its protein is CASSPSGGANEQFF.

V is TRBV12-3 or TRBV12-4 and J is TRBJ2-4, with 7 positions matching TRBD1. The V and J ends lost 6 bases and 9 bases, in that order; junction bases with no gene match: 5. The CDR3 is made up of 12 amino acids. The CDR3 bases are TGTGCCAGCAGATCAGGGGGTGCCATTCAGTACTTC. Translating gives CASRSGGAIQYF.

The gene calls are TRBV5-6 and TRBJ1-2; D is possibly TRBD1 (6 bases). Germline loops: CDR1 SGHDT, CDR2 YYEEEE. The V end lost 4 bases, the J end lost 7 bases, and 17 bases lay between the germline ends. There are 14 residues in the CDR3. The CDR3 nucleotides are TGTGCCAGCAGCCTGGGGGGGCGCCTGGGTGGCTACACCTTC. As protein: CASSLGGRLGGYTF.

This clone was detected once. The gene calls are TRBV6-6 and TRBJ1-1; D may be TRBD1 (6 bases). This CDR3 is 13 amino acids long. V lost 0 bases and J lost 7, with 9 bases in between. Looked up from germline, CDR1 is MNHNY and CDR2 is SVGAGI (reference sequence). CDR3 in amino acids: CASSYSGGGEAFF. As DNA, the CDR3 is TGTGCCAGCAGTTACTCGGGAGGGGGTGAAGCTTTCTTT.

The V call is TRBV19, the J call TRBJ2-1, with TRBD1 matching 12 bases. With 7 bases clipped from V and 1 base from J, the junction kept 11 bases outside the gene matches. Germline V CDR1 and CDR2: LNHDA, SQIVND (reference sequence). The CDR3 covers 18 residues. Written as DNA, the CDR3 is TGTGCCAGTAACCCCGGGACAGGGGGCCTACTATCCTACAATGAGCAGTTCTTC. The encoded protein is CASNPGTGGLLSYNEQFF.

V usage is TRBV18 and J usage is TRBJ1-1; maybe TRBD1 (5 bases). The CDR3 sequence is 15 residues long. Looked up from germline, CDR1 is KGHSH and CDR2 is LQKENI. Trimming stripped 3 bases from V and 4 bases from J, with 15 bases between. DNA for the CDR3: TGTGCCAGCTCACCCCCGGACACTTTTGGCACTGAAGCTTTCTTT. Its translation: CASSPPDTFGTEAFF.

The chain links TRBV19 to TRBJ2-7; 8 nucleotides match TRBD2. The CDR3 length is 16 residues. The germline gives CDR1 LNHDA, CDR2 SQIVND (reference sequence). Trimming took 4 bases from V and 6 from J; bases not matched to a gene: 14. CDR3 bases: TGTGCCAGTAGTACAGAGCGGGGGCGGTTGTTCGTCGAGCAGTACTTC. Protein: CASSTERGRLFVEQYF.

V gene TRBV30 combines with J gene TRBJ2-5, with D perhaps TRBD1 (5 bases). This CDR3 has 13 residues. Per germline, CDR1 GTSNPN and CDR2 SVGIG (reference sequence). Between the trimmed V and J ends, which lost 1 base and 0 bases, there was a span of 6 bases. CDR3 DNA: TGTGCCTGGAGTGGACAGTACCAAGAGACCCAGTACTTC. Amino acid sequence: CAWSGQYQETQYF.

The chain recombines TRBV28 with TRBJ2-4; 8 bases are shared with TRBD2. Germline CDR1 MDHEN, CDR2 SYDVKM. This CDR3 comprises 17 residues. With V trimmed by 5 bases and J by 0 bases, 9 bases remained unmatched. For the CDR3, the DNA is TGTGCCAGCAGTGCCTCGGGACTAGTGGGAGCCAAAAACATTCAGTACTTC. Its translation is CASSASGLVGAKNIQYF.

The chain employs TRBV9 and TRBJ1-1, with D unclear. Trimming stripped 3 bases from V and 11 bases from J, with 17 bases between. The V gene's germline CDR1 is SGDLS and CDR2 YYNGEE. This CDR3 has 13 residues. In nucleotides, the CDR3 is TGTGCCAGCAGCGAGGGTCCTAGCGGGGAGGCTTTCTTT. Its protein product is CASSEGPSGEAFF. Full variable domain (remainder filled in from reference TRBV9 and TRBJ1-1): DSGVTQTPKHLITATGQRVTLRCSPRSGDLSVYWYQQSLDQGLQFLIQYYNGEERAKGNILERFSAQQFPDLHSELNLSSLELGDSALYFCASSEGPSGEAFFGQGTRLTVV.

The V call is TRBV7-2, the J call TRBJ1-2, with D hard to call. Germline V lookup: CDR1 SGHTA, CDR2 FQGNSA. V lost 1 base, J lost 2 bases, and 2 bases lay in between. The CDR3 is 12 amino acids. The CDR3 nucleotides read TGTGCCAGCAGCTTAGTAAACTATGGCTACACCTTC. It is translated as CASSLVNYGYTF.

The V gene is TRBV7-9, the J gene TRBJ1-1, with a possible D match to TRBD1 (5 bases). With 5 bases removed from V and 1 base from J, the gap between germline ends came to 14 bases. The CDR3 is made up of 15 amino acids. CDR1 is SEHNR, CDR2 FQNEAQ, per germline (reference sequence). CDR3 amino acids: CASSHWGGSNTEAFF. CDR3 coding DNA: TGTGCCAGCAGCCACTGGGGGGGATCGAACACTGAAGCTTTCTTT.

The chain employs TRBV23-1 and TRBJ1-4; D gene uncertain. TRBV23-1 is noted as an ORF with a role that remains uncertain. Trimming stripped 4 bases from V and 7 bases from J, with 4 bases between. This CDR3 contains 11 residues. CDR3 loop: CASSRGEKLFF. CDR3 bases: TGCGCCAGCAGTCGCGGTGAAAAACTGTTTTTT.

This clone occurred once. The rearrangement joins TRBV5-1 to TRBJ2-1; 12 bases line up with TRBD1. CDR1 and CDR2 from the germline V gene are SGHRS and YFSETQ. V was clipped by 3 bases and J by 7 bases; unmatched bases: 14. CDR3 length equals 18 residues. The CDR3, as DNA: TGCGCCAGCAGCTCAGAGTTACCGGGACAGGGGGCGAGAAATGAGCAGTTCTTC. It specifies CASSSELPGQGARNEQFF.

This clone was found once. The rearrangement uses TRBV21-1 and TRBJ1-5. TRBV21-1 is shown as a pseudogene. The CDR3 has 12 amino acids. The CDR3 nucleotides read TGTGCCAGCTCGGGACCCGGGGGGCCCCAGCATTTT. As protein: CASSGPGGPQHF.

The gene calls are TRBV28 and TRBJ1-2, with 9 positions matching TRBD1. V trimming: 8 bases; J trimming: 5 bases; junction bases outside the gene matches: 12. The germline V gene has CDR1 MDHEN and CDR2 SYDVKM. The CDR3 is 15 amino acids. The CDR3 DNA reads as TGTGCCAGCGGTCCTTCGGGACAGGGTGGATATGGCTACACCTTC. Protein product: CASGPSGQGGYGYTF.

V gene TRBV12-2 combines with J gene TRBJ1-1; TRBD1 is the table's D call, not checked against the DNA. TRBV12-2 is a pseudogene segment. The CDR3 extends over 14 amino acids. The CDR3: CASRLGGQNTEAFF. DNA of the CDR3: TGTGCAAGTCGCTTAGGAGGACAGAACACTGAAGCTTTCTTT.

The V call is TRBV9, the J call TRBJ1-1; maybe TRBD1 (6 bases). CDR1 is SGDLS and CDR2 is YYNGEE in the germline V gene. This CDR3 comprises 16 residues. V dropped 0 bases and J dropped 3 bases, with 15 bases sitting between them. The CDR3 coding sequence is TGTGCCAGCAGCGTAGGAGTGTCAGGGGTCGACACTGAAGCTTTCTTT. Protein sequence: CASSVGVSGVDTEAFF.

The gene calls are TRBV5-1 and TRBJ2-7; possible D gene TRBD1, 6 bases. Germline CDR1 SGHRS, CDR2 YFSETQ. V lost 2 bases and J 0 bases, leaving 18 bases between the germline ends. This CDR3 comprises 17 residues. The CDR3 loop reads CASSFYWDKGASYEQYF. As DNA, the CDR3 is TGCGCCAGCAGCTTTTACTGGGACAAAGGGGCCTCCTACGAGCAGTACTTC.

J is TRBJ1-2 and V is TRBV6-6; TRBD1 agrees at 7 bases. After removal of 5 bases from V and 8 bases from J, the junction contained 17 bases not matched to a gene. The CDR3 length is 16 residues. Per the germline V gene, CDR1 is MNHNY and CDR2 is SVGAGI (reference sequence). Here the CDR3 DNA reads TGTGCCAGCAGTGGCCCGACAGGGTCGGTCAGTCAGGGCTACACCTTC. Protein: CASSGPTGSVSQGYTF.

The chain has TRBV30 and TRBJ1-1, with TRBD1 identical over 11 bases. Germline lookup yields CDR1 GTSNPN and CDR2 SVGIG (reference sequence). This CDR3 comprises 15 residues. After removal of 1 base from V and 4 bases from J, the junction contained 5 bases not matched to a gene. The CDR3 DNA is TGTGCCTGGAGTGCCGGGACAGGGGGGGGCACTGAAGCTTTCTTT. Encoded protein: CAWSAGTGGGTEAFF.

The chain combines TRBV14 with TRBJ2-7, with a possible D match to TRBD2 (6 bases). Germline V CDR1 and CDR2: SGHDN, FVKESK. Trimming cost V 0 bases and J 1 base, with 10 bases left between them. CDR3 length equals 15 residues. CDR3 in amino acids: CASSQDPEGSYEQYF. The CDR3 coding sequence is TGTGCCAGCAGCCAAGACCCGGAGGGATCCTACGAGCAGTACTTC.

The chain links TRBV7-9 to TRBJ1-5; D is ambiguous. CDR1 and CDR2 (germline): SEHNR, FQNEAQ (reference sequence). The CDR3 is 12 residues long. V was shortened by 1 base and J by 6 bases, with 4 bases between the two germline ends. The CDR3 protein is CASSLGGQPQHF. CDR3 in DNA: TGTGCCAGCAGCTTAGGCGGTCAGCCCCAGCATTTT.

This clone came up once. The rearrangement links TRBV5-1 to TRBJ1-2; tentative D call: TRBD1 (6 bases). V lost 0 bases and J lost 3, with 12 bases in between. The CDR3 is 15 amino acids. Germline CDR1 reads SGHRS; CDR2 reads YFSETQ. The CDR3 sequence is CASSLAGGPDYGYTF. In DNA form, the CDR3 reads TGCGCCAGCAGCTTGGCCGGGGGGCCGGACTATGGCTACACCTTC.

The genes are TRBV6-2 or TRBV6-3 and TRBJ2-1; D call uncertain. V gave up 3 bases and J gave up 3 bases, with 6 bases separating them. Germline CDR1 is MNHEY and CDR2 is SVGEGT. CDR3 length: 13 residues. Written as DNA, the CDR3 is TGTGCCAGCAGTTATGGCAACTACAATGAGCAGTTCTTC. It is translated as CASSYGNYNEQFF.

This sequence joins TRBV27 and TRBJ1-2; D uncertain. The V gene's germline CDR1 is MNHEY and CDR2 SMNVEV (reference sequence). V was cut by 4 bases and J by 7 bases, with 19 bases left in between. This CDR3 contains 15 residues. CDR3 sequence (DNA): TGTGCCAGCAGTTCATCCGGTCGGGGAATCCCTGGCTACACCTTC. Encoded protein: CASSSSGRGIPGYTF.

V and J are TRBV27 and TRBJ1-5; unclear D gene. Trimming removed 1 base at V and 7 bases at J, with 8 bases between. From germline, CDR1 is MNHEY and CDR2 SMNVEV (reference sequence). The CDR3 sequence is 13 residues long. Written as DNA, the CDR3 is TGTGCCAGCAGTTTATTACCGGGACAGCCCCAGCATTTT. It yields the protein CASSLLPGQPQHF.

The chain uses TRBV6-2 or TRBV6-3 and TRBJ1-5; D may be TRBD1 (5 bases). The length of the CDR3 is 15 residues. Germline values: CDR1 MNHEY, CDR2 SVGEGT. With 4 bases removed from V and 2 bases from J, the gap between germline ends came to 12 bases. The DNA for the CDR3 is TGTGCCAGCAGTTTATTATCGGGGGGCAATCAGCCCCAGCATTTT. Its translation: CASSLLSGGNQPQHF.